This T cell receptor beta chain is drawn from a study of CD8 T cells in ankylosing spondylitis. As regards this clonotype: The antigen is not known.

Findings of the study overall: From matched ankylosing spondylitis synovial fluid, disease-linked clones were reportedly recovered at significantly enriched levels. Within ankylosing spondylitis blood, a TCR beta motif made up of seven to nine highly homologous variants appeared to be characteristic. In peripheral blood, disease-linked CD8+ clones occurred at relatively low frequencies.

This CDR3 is built from 15 residues. The germline V gene encodes CDR1 MDHEN and CDR2 SYDVKM. Trimming removed 4 bases from V and 4 bases from J, with 11 bases in between. Libraries of TCR beta came from quantitative 5'-RACE with molecular barcodes. TCRdb recomputed calls from the 5' RACE reads with MiXCR, one row per CDR3 protein. The data show about 840,000 distinct CDR3 sequences, roughly 10% seen once. This clonotype was obtained from a male donor with ankylosing spondylitis. The source material was blood, either unsorted or a sorted T cell fraction (not recorded which). The chain is built from TRBV28 and TRBJ1-6, with a possible D match to TRBD1 (6 bases). The CDR3 nucleotides read TGTGCCAGCAGTTACCCAGGGGCGTATAATTCACCCCTCCACTTT. This encodes CASSYPGAYNSPLHF.